The sequence of this TCR beta chain was determined in a study of T cells in Graves' hyperthyroidism and ophthalmopathy. Notes on the study in general: Most thyroid-expanded clonotypes above 0.001 were also found in blood.

V lost 0 bases to trimming and J lost 3 bases, with 9 bases between them. CDR1 and CDR2 (germline): DFQATT, SNEGSKA (reference sequence). There are 13 residues in the CDR3. In this sample, this clonotype turned up many times. Its antigen is not identified. Amplification of TCR beta CDR3 regions used RNA as the template. The TCR CDR3 was amplified in a first-round RT-PCR using the HTBI primer set. TCRdb passed the multiplex PCR reads through MiXCR, listing each CDR3 protein once. The sample carries around 280,000 distinct CDR3 sequences, about 14% recorded once. Diagnosis relied on clinical symptoms, serum thyroxine and TRAb, thyroid ultrasound and orbital computed tomography. The blood specimen was taken at initial hyperthyroidism diagnosis, before any ophthalmopathy symptoms. Source material for PBMCs was more than 9.5 ml fresh peripheral blood.

This clonotype originated in a woman in her twenties or thirties with Graves' hyperthyroidism that later progressed to Graves' ophthalmopathy. The chain combines TRBV20-1 with TRBJ2-7; D uncertain. The material sequenced was blood. As DNA, the CDR3 is TGCAGTGCTAGAGATCCGTCGTTCTACGAGCAGTACTTC. Its translation: CSARDPSFYEQYF.